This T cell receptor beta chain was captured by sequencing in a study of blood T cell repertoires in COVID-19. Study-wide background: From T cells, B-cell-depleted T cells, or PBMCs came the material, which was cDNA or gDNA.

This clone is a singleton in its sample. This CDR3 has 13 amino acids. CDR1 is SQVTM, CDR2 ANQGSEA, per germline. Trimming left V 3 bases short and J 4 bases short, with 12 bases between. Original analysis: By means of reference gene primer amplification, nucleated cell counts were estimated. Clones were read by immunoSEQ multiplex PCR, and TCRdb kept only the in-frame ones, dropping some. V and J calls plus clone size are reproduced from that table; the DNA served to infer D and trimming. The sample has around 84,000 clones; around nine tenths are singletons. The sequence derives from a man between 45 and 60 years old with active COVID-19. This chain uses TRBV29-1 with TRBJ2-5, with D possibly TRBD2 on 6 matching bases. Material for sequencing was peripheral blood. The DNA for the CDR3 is TGCAGCGTTGATCCGGGGCGGGGAGAGACCCAGTACTTC. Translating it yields CSVDPGRGETQYF.